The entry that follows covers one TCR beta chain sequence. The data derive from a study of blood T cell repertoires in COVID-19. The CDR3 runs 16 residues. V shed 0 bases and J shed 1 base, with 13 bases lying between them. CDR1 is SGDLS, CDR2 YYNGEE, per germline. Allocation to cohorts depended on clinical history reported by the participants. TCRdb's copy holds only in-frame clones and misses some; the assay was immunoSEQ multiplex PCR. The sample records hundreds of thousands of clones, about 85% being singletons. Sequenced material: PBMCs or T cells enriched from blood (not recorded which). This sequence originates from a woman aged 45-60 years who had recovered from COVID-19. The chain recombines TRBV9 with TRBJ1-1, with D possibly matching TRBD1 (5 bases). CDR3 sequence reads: CASSVGVGEGNTEAFF. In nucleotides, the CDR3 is TGTGCCAGCAGCGTAGGGGTAGGGGAGGGGAACACTGAAGCTTTCTTT.